These 27 T cell receptor beta chains were sequenced from one sample in a study of blood T cell repertoires in COVID-19. Libraries were prepared by immunoSEQ multiplex PCR; TCRdb keeps only in-frame clonotypes and omits some of them. The table has about 360,000 clones, approximately 86% seen once; the top ten hold roughly 7.1%. The sequencing input was peripheral blood. The receptors come from a woman aged 60 to 75 with COVID-19, enrolled during active disease.

V and J are TRBV5-6 and TRBJ1-2, with a weak D call TRBD1 (5 bases). Trimming left V 0 bases short and J 5 bases short, with 14 bases between. The CDR3 contains 15 residues. CDR1 is SGHDT, CDR2 YYEEEE, per germline. CDR3 nucleotides: TGTGCCAGCAGCTTGGGTCCGGGACTAGGGTATGGCTACACCTTC. Its protein is CASSLGPGLGYGYTF.

The J gene is TRBJ1-1, the V gene TRBV7-3, with 12 bases lining up with TRBD1. Germline assignment: CDR1 SGHTA and CDR2 FQGTGA. This CDR3 comprises 14 residues. V shed 5 bases, J shed 10 bases, and the junction held 8 bases outside the gene matches. The CDR3 DNA reads TGTGCCAGCAGCCCAGGGACAGGGGGCGCGTCAGCTTTCTTT. Protein sequence: CASSPGTGGASAFF.

V usage is TRBV5-1 and J usage is TRBJ1-1; 10 bases are a match to TRBD1. This CDR3 spans 15 amino acids. Germline CDR1 and CDR2: SGHRS and YFSETQ. With V trimmed by 4 bases and J by 5 bases, 8 bases remained unmatched. CDR3 in amino acids: CASSQTGTGATEAFF. The CDR3 DNA follows: TGCGCCAGCAGCCAAACCGGGACAGGGGCGACTGAAGCTTTCTTT. Variable domain in full (rest from reference TRBV5-1 and TRBJ1-1): KAGVTQTPRYLIKTRGQQVTLSCSPISGHRSVSWYQQTPGQGLQFLFEYFSETQRNKGNFPGRFSGRQFSNSRSEMNVSTLELGDSALYLCASSQTGTGATEAFFGQGTRLTVV.

The rearrangement uses TRBV7-9 and TRBJ2-1; D might be TRBD1 (5 bases). This CDR3 is built from 13 residues. Looked up from germline, CDR1 is SEHNR and CDR2 is FQNEAQ (reference sequence). The germline V and J ends were trimmed by 6 bases and 4 bases, with 10 bases remaining between them. The chain's CDR3 is CASSFAGYNEQFF. CDR3 coding DNA: TGTGCCAGCAGTTTCGCAGGGTACAATGAGCAGTTCTTC. Supplemented by reference TRBV7-9 and TRBJ2-1, the full variable domain reads DTGVSQNPRHKITKRGQNVTFRCDPISEHNRLYWYRQTLGQGPEFLTYFQNEAQLEKSRLLSDRFSAERPKGSFSTLEIQRTEQGDSAMYLCASSFAGYNEQFFGPGTRLTVL.

The chain uses TRBV11-3 and TRBJ1-2; 9 nucleotides match TRBD1. Germline loops: CDR1 SGHNT, CDR2 YENEEA. This CDR3 contains 15 residues. The junction had 8 bases not matched to a gene; V was cut back by 5 bases and J by 4 bases. The CDR3 bases are TGTGCCAGCAGCCCTCGCCGGGACAGGGCCTATGGCTACACCTTC. It translates to CASSPRRDRAYGYTF. Looking up the rest from reference TRBV11-3 and TRBJ1-2 gives the full variable domain: EAGVVQSPRYKIIEKKQPVAFWCNPISGHNTLYWYLQNLGQGPELLIRYENEEAVDDSQLPKDRFSAERLKGVDSTLKIQPAELGDSAVYLCASSPRRDRAYGYTFGSGTRLTVV.

This clone was detected once. The CDR3 sequence: CASSLTGIYGYTF. CDR3 DNA: TGTGCCAGTAGCCTCACAGGGATCTATGGCTACACCTTC. The genes are TRBV19 and TRBJ1-2; D possibly corresponds to TRBD1 (6 bases). Germline V lookup: CDR1 LNHDA, CDR2 SQIVND (reference sequence). The CDR3 runs to 13 residues. V was trimmed by 6 bases and J by 4 bases, leaving 12 bases between them. The full variable domain, in which reference TRBV19 and TRBJ1-2 provide the parts outside the CDR3, is DGGITQSPKYLFRKEGQNVTLSCEQNLNHDAMYWYRQDPGQGLRLIYYSQIVNDFQKGDIAEGYSVSREKKESFPLTVTSAQKNPTAFYLCASSLTGIYGYTFGSGTRLTVV.

The DNA for the CDR3 is TGTGCCAGTAGTAGAAACAGGGGAGCTAACTATGGCTACACCTTC. Its translation: CASSRNRGANYGYTF. The chain joins TRBV19 to TRBJ1-2, with 7 bases aligning to TRBD1. The ends lost 4 bases at V and 0 bases at J; junction bases unmatched: 5. Germline loops: CDR1 LNHDA, CDR2 SQIVND (reference sequence). CDR3 size: 15 residues.

The rearrangement uses TRBV3-1 (or the pseudogene TRBV3-2) and TRBJ2-5; D ambiguous. Between the trimmed V and J ends, which lost 4 bases and 1 base, there was a span of 7 bases. This CDR3 is 13 amino acids long. Germline-derived CDR1 and CDR2 are LGHDT and YNNKEL (reference sequence). CDR3 sequence (DNA): TGTGCCAGCAGCCTGGCAGTCCAAGAGACCCAGTACTTC. Amino acid sequence: CASSLAVQETQYF.

The chain employs TRBV30 and TRBJ2-1; TRBD2 matches at 7 bases. The CDR3 has 13 residues. Trimming took 5 bases from V and 6 from J; bases not matched to a gene: 7. The V gene's germline CDR1 is GTSNPN and CDR2 SVGIG (reference sequence). In nucleotides, the CDR3 is TGTGCCTGGGACCTAGCGGAAACCAATGAGCAGTTCTTC. Its protein product is CAWDLAETNEQFF.

About this clone: Other DNA sequences from this sample encode an identical CDR3 as well. V is TRBV9 and J is TRBJ2-5; a weak D match, TRBD2 (6 bases). There are 12 residues in the CDR3. The V gene's germline CDR1 is SGDLS and CDR2 YYNGEE. The V end was cut by 4 bases, the J end by 4 bases, with 8 bases between. The CDR3: CASSPGGETQYF. DNA of the CDR3: TGTGCCAGCAGCCCCGGGGGAGAGACCCAGTACTTC.

V is TRBV5-1 and J is TRBJ1-4, with D tentatively TRBD1 (5 bases). Trimming removed 6 bases from V and 2 bases from J, with 11 bases in between. Germline assignment: CDR1 SGHRS and CDR2 YFSETQ. There are 14 residues in the CDR3. CDR3 sequence reads: CASNPGGTNEKLFF. The CDR3 bases are TGCGCCAGCAACCCTGGGGGGACTAATGAAAAACTGTTTTTT.

V usage is TRBV6-5 and J usage is TRBJ1-1, with 9 positions matching TRBD1. The CDR3 length is 15 residues. Germline CDR1 and CDR2: MNHEY and SVGAGI. V trimming: 5 bases; J trimming: 0 bases; junction bases outside the gene matches: 4. CDR3 DNA: TGTGCCAGCAGTCCCGGGACAGGGATGAACACTGAAGCTTTCTTT. It yields the protein CASSPGTGMNTEAFF.

The rearrangement links TRBV4-2 to TRBJ2-5, with 8 bases that match TRBD1. The J segment lost 2 bases and the V segment lost 0 bases, leaving 8 bases of the junction unmatched. Germline V lookup: CDR1 LGHNA, CDR2 YNFKEQ. The CDR3 totals 17 residues. The CDR3 coding sequence is TGTGCCAGCAGCCAAGATGCTAGACAGGGGCTACAAGAGACCCAGTACTTC. Its protein is CASSQDARQGLQETQYF.

This clone has a single count. The chain employs TRBV18 and TRBJ2-1, with 7 bases lining up with TRBD1. V dropped 0 bases and J dropped 1; count of bases not matched to a gene: 3. The CDR3 totals 16 residues. Germline lookup yields CDR1 KGHSH and CDR2 LQKENI. The CDR3 DNA is TGTGCCAGCTCACCACCACCGGGACAGTCCTACAATGAGCAGTTCTTC. This translates into CASSPPPGQSYNEQFF.

V usage is TRBV6-5 and J usage is TRBJ2-7; a weak D match, TRBD1 (7 bases). Trimming removed 3 bases from V and 5 bases from J, with 20 bases in between. The CDR3 runs to 16 residues. The germline V gene has CDR1 MNHEY and CDR2 SVGAGI. CDR3 protein: CASSYWASGGGDEQYF. The CDR3 DNA follows: TGTGCCAGCAGTTATTGGGCCTCAGGAGGGGGCGACGAGCAGTACTTC.

V is TRBV2 and J is TRBJ1-5; D call uncertain. The CDR3 extends over 15 amino acids. The ends were cut back, 8 bases at V and 7 bases at J, with 21 bases in the middle. Per the germline V gene, CDR1 is SNHLY and CDR2 is FYNNEI. The CDR3 DNA reads as TGTGCCAGCTCCCCAACCCGGGGAAACGGCCAGCCCCAGCATTTT. The encoded protein is CASSPTRGNGQPQHF.

The chain is built from TRBV19 and TRBJ1-2; D gene uncertain. The CDR3 has 13 residues. Deletions cut 5 bases from V and 6 bases from J, with 13 bases between. Germline CDR1 LNHDA, CDR2 SQIVND (reference sequence). In DNA form, the CDR3 reads TGTGCCAGTAGTGTGGGAGGGCTTGATGGCTACACCTTC. The encoded protein is CASSVGGLDGYTF.

The V and J genes are TRBV19 and TRBJ1-2, with 12 positions matching TRBD1. The trim removed 4 bases at V and 4 bases at J, leaving 4 bases unmatched. CDR3 length equals 15 residues. Germline values: CDR1 LNHDA, CDR2 SQIVND (reference sequence). Here the CDR3 DNA reads TGTGCCAGTAGTACACCGGGACAGGGGGCCTATGGCTACACCTTC. Protein: CASSTPGQGAYGYTF.

The chain combines TRBV9 with TRBJ1-2; TRBD1 matches at 7 bases. CDR1 is SGDLS, CDR2 YYNGEE, per germline. This CDR3 region has 14 residues. The V segment lost 4 bases and the J segment 3 bases; nucleotides outside the gene matches: 6. The DNA for the CDR3 is TGTGCCAGCAGCACGGATGGGACAGACTATGGCTACACCTTC. As protein: CASSTDGTDYGYTF.

A single count supports this clone. The genes are TRBV19 and TRBJ2-7; TRBD1 aligns across 9 bases. This CDR3 has 16 amino acids. From germline, CDR1 is LNHDA and CDR2 SQIVND (reference sequence). V lost 5 bases to trimming and J lost 6 bases; unmatched junction nucleotides: 14. The CDR3 sequence: CASSLGQGKGTLEQYF. The DNA of the CDR3 is TGTGCCAGTAGTCTCGGACAGGGGAAGGGGACCCTCGAGCAGTACTTC.

V gene TRBV2 combines with J gene TRBJ1-1; D gene uncertain. The CDR3 is 15 residues long. V lost 6 bases and J lost 0, with 14 bases in between. Germline V CDR1 and CDR2: SNHLY, FYNNEI. In DNA, the CDR3 is TGTGCCAGCAGCGCGGAAACCGTAATGAACACTGAAGCTTTCTTT. It translates to CASSAETVMNTEAFF.

This clone was counted a single time. The rearrangement links TRBV2 to TRBJ2-5; TRBD2 matches at 8 bases. The CDR3 loop spans 14 amino acids. Trimming cost V 6 bases and J 4 bases; bases outside gene matches: 7. Looked up from germline, CDR1 is SNHLY and CDR2 is FYNNEI. In DNA, the CDR3 is TGTGCCAGCAGGACCGGACGGGGGGGAGAGACCCAGTACTTC. It codes for CASRTGRGGETQYF.

The V gene is TRBV6-6, the J gene TRBJ1-2; TRBD1 aligns across 7 bases. V was pared by 2 bases and J by 4 bases, with 4 bases of the junction left unmatched. CDR1 is MNHNY and CDR2 is SVGAGI in the germline V gene (reference sequence). The CDR3 sequence is 14 residues long. The DNA of the CDR3 is TGTGCCAGCAGTTACCCAGGGGGAGGCTATGGCTACACCTTC. It yields the protein CASSYPGGGYGYTF.

The chain is built from TRBV5-1 and TRBJ1-5, with no clear D. V was trimmed by 0 bases and J by 4 bases, leaving 11 bases between them. The CDR3 extends over 15 amino acids. Germline V gene sequence: CDR1 SGHRS, CDR2 YFSETQ. DNA for the CDR3: TGCGCCAGCAGCTTGGGAGATACAGATAATCAGCCCCAGCATTTT. It yields the protein CASSLGDTDNQPQHF.

The chain couples TRBV7-3 to TRBJ1-5, with TRBD1 as a possible D gene (5 bases). Germline CDR1 and CDR2: SGHTA and FQGTGA. This CDR3 has 20 residues. The V gene lost 5 bases and the J gene lost 1 base, with 27 bases spanning the gap. CDR3 sequence: CASSLVSEAGIKQSNQPQHF. DNA of the CDR3: TGTGCCAGCAGCCTCGTCTCCGAGGCAGGGATAAAACAAAGCAATCAGCCCCAGCATTTT.

The chain joins TRBV6-5 to TRBJ1-1; possibly TRBD1 for D (6 bases). CDR1 MNHEY and CDR2 SVGAGI come from the germline V gene. Between the trimmed V and J ends, which lost 6 bases and 2 bases, there was a span of 10 bases. The CDR3 consists of 13 residues. The CDR3 coding sequence is TGTGCCAGCAGGTGGACAGCCAACACTGAAGCTTTCTTT. Its translation is CASRWTANTEAFF.

This chain's CDR3 is CASSLGGGAGNTIYF. CDR3 coding DNA: TGTGCCAGCAGCTTAGGTGGGGGGGCCGGAAACACCATATATTTT. The chain uses TRBV7-2 and TRBJ1-3; TRBD1 might be the D (6 bases). Germline loops: CDR1 SGHTA, CDR2 FQGNSA. The CDR3 length is 15 residues. V was cut by 1 base and J by 4 bases, with 11 bases left in between.